A selection of T cell receptor beta chains follows, all from one sample in a study of cytomegalovirus exposure and HLA in healthy donors. The method was immunoSEQ multiplex PCR; TCRdb's version includes in-frame clones alone and lacks a portion of them. Of 100,000 to 150,000 clones in the sample, about two thirds were seen once. The specimen sequenced was PBMCs. These receptors all come from a woman aged 40 to 49 in good health and CMV-seropositive. Each CDR3 is given with its conserved first and last residue. The order of the fields is V gene, CDR3 protein.

TRBV6-1	CASRYRGETEAFF
TRBV5-1	CASSVGASGDTIYF
TRBV9	CASSASGGALETQYF
TRBV5-4	CASSLHPGLGSGETQYF
TRBV9	CASSARQYTDTQYF
TRBV12-5	CASGIGQEAFF
TRBV5-6	CASSHQGVGELFF
TRBV4-1	CASSQDGQGKNQPQHF
TRBV9	CASSPPRGNSGYTF
TRBV27	CASSLSTGAYEQYF
TRBV6-5	CASSYSAGEPTEAFF